Listed below are T cell receptor beta chains from one sample, sequenced in a study of cytomegalovirus exposure and HLA in healthy donors. The method was immunoSEQ multiplex PCR; TCRdb's version includes in-frame clones alone and lacks a portion of them. The sample includes under 200,000 clones, over 70% of them seen just once. The specimen was PBMCs. Receptors originate from a woman in her twenties or thirties in good health and CMV-seronegative. Each CDR3 is given with its conserved first and last residue. The D gene is left open where the match is weak. Some rows mark clone size as missing; the rest say once, few, many or name a class of expanded clone.

d_call clone_size j_call v_call cdr3_length cdr3_aa cdr3_nt
- - TRBJ2-7 TRBV5-1 15 CASSGGATDLYEQYF TGCGCCAGCAGTGGTGGGGCTACCGACCTTTACGAGCAGTACTTC
TRBD1 - TRBJ1-2 TRBV30 13 CAWSVQGGDGYTF TGTGCCTGGAGTGTGCAGGGGGGAGATGGCTACACCTTC
TRBD2 few TRBJ2-1 TRBV6-1 14 CASRIAGVYNEQFF TGTGCCAGCAGAATAGCGGGGGTGTACAATGAGCAGTTCTTC
- - TRBJ1-6 TRBV2 13 CASDRRDNSPLHF TGTGCCAGCGATCGACGGGATAATTCACCCCTCCACTTT
TRBD2 - TRBJ2-1 TRBV5-1 15 CASGHEGLDYNEQFF TGCGCCAGCGGGCATGAGGGACTAGACTACAATGAGCAGTTCTTC
- - TRBJ2-7 TRBV7-2 15 CASSLAVTGTYEQYF TGTGCCAGCAGCTTAGCAGTGACAGGAACTTACGAGCAGTACTTC
TRBD2 - TRBJ2-1 TRBV9 12 CASSSLAGGPFF TGTGCCAGCAGCTCACTAGCGGGGGGCCCGTTCTTC
TRBD1 - TRBJ1-1 TRBV29-1 14 CSMQQGSSNTEAFF TGCAGCATGCAACAGGGGTCCAGCAACACTGAAGCTTTCTTT
- - TRBJ1-4 TRBV6-1 15 CASSPGGGSREKLFF TGTGCCAGCAGCCCCGGGGGGGGTTCTCGAGAAAAACTGTTTTTT
TRBD2 - TRBJ2-5 TRBV29-1 14 CSVYRGGAGETQYF TGCAGCGTTTATCGCGGGGGGGCGGGGGAGACCCAGTACTTC
TRBD2 - TRBJ2-5 TRBV5-6 15 CASSSTRGGGETQYF TGTGCCAGCAGCTCCACTCGGGGGGGCGGGGAGACCCAGTACTTC
- - TRBJ1-1 TRBV28 14 CASSPQTGPNEAFF TGTGCCAGCAGTCCACAAACAGGGCCTAATGAAGCTTTCTTT
- - TRBJ1-1 TRBV2 14 CASSTIAENTEAFF TGTGCCAGCAGCACTATAGCAGAGAACACTGAAGCTTTCTTT
- - TRBJ2-2 TRBV9 12 CASSVDTGELFF TGTGCCAGCAGCGTCGACACCGGGGAGCTGTTTTTT
TRBD2 - TRBJ2-2 TRBV10-3 17 CAISVRGLAGITGELFF TGTGCCATCAGTGTGAGGGGACTAGCGGGAATCACCGGGGAGCTGTTTTTT
TRBD2 - TRBJ2-1 TRBV5-4 17 CASSTPTSGGRLGEQFF TGTGCCAGCAGCACCCCGACTAGCGGGGGGAGGTTGGGTGAGCAGTTCTTC
- - TRBJ2-1 TRBV30 14 CAWNNGRGKNEQFF TGTGCCTGGAACAATGGGCGGGGAAAGAATGAGCAGTTCTTC
- - TRBJ1-4 TRBV7-2 15 CASSLALDSNEKLFF TGTGCCAGCAGCTTAGCGTTGGACAGTAATGAAAAACTGTTTTTT
TRBD2 few TRBJ2-3 TRBV25-1 14 CASSGSGITDTQYF TGTGCCAGCAGCGGGAGCGGGATCACAGATACGCAGTATTTT
- - TRBJ2-3 TRBV10-3 14 CAISESTHQDTQYF TGTGCCATCAGTGAGTCGACTCATCAAGATACGCAGTATTTT
TRBD2 - TRBJ2-7 TRBV5-6 14 CASSLSGGPYEQYF TGTGCCAGCAGCTTGAGCGGGGGCCCCTACGAGCAGTACTTC
TRBD1 - TRBJ2-7 TRBV28 17 CASSFPAGQVPSYEQYF TGTGCCAGCAGTTTCCCAGCTGGACAGGTCCCGTCCTACGAGCAGTACTTC
- - TRBJ2-7 TRBV27 15 CASSFIRTPTNEQYF TGTGCCAGCAGTTTCATCCGGACACCTACCAACGAGCAGTACTTC
- once TRBJ2-1 TRBV13 13 CASSSLWAHEQFF TGTGCCAGCAGCTCACTTTGGGCCCATGAGCAGTTCTTC
TRBD2 - TRBJ2-1 TRBV18 17 CASSPFITSGGAQEQFF TGTGCCAGCTCACCATTTATCACTAGCGGGGGGGCCCAGGAGCAGTTCTTC
- - TRBJ1-2 TRBV7-2 13 CASSFPGVGGYTF TGTGCCAGCAGCTTCCCAGGGGTTGGTGGCTACACCTTC
- - TRBJ2-7 TRBV5-4 13 CASSLVSGSEQYF TGTGCCAGCAGCTTGGTGTCAGGGTCCGAGCAGTACTTC
- - TRBJ1-5 TRBV19 14 CASSMLPYRQPQHF TGTGCCAGTAGTATGCTCCCTTATCGGCAGCCCCAGCATTTT
- - TRBJ1-1 TRBV2 13 CASSGNRETEAFF TGTGCCAGCAGTGGAAACAGGGAAACTGAAGCTTTCTTT
TRBD2 - TRBJ2-7 TRBV5-4 14 CASSLPGTSYEQYF TGTGCCAGCAGCTTGCCCGGGACTAGCTACGAGCAGTACTTC
TRBD1 - TRBJ1-2 TRBV30 13 CAWRTGTRQGYTF TGTGCCTGGCGGACAGGGACGCGACAAGGCTACACCTTC
TRBD1 - TRBJ1-2 TRBV29-1 11 CSTGQLQGYTF TGCAGCACGGGACAGTTACAAGGCTACACCTTC
TRBD1 - TRBJ1-5 TRBV6-1 15 CASSLGDRVDQPQHF TGTGCCAGCAGTTTAGGGGACAGGGTCGATCAGCCCCAGCATTTT
TRBD1 - TRBJ2-7 TRBV7-9 16 CASSPNSGTGFYEQYF TGTGCCAGCAGCCCAAACTCCGGGACAGGGTTCTACGAGCAGTACTTC
- - TRBJ2-2 TRBV7-2 13 CASSRDPAGELFF TGTGCCAGCAGCCGAGATCCGGCCGGGGAGCTGTTTTTT
TRBD1 few TRBJ1-6 TRBV18 15 CASSFGGQAYSPLHF TGTGCCAGCTCATTCGGGGGACAGGCGTATTCACCCCTCCACTTT
- once TRBJ1-6 TRBV5-4 14 CASSSQGIGSPLHF TGTGCCAGCAGCTCACAGGGCATTGGTTCACCCCTCCACTTT
TRBD1 few TRBJ1-6 TRBV2 18 CASASGTGGSSYNSPLHF TGTGCCAGCGCCTCCGGGACAGGGGGAAGCTCCTATAATTCACCCCTCCACTTT
- - TRBJ2-7 TRBV5-1 15 CASSSGGKVSDEQYF TGCGCCAGCAGCTCGGGGGGCAAGGTTTCCGACGAGCAGTACTTC
- - TRBJ1-1 TRBV5-1 13 CASSSQEDTEAFF TGCGCCAGCAGCTCTCAGGAAGACACTGAAGCTTTCTTT
TRBD1 - TRBJ2-1 TRBV6-5 14 CASSLGQGAREQFF TGTGCCAGCAGCCTGGGACAGGGGGCTCGGGAGCAGTTCTTC
TRBD1 few TRBJ1-2 TRBV19 15 CASSPTRGPTYGYTF TGTGCCAGTAGTCCGACCAGGGGGCCGACCTATGGCTACACCTTC
- - TRBJ1-5 TRBV10-3 16 CAISGGRGESNQPQHF TGTGCCATCAGTGGAGGACGGGGGGAGAGCAATCAGCCCCAGCATTTT
- - TRBJ1-1 TRBV6-1 14 CASSGRLINTEAFF TGTGCCAGCAGTGGAAGACTGATTAACACTGAAGCTTTCTTT
TRBD1 - TRBJ1-1 TRBV5-5 15 CASSLAGTGYTEAFF TGTGCCAGCAGCTTGGCCGGGACAGGGTACACTGAAGCTTTCTTT
- - TRBJ2-4 TRBV12-2 16 CASRLGAGLSKNIQYF TGTGCAAGTCGCTTAGGGGCGGGGTTGAGCAAAAACATTCAGTACTTC
- - TRBJ1-2 TRBV30 14 CAWSRKGGNYGYTF TGTGCCTGGAGTCGGAAGGGAGGAAATTATGGCTACACCTTC
TRBD2 - TRBJ2-3 TRBV2 17 CASSEALRDYDTDTQYF TGTGCCAGCAGTGAAGCATTAAGGGACTACGACACAGATACGCAGTATTTT
TRBD1 - TRBJ2-2 TRBV30 14 CAWDKQGAGGELFF TGTGCCTGGGACAAACAGGGGGCCGGCGGGGAGCTGTTTTTT